This T cell receptor (beta chain) originates from a study of T cells after yellow fever vaccination. General study results and limits: Primary-vaccination clones mostly resurfaced post-booster (approximately 96% CD4, approximately 87% CD8). It was a weaker secondary response, yet one that peaked faster, at day 5 versus 15. Overlap between CD4 and CD8 compartments was detected for a small share of clonotypes.

To note about this clonotype: Its antigen is still unknown.

TCRdb reanalysed the 5' RACE reads using MiXCR and keeps one entry per CDR3 protein. In the table there are a few hundred thousand distinct CDR3 sequences, roughly 11% of which are singletons. V was shortened by 6 bases and J by 8 bases, with 22 bases between the two germline ends. Germline V gene sequence: CDR1 DFQATT, CDR2 SNEGSKA (reference sequence). The length of the CDR3 is 15 residues. The receptor's source is a man aged 18 to 35 who received the YFV17D yellow fever vaccine. Source: PBMCs, taken on the day of the first yellow fever vaccination. The chain links TRBV20-1 to TRBJ1-4; D remains unclear. The CDR3, as DNA: TGCAGTGCCCCTCCTACCACCCAAATGGGGGAAAAACTGTTTTTT. Amino acid sequence: CSAPPTTQMGEKLFF.